The rows below give T cell receptor beta chains drawn from one sample of a study of T-cell memory formation after mild COVID-19. TCRdb recomputed calls from the 5' RACE reads with MiXCR, one row per CDR3 protein. The sample lists a few hundred thousand distinct CDR3 sequences; 15% to 20% were seen once. The sample consisted of PBMCs or a T cell subset sorted from them (not recorded which). All receptors come from a man in his late teens or twenties who had mild COVID-19 (a few samples of this study predate the infection). Cell type and time point are not known. Both conserved end residues are part of each CDR3. The order of the fields is clone size, V gene, J gene, D gene, CDR3 protein, CDR3 DNA. D genes are given only for firm matches. Only part of the rows carry a size: once, few, many, or a class if the clone is expanded.

few	TRBV9	TRBJ1-2	NA	CASSVGNTNYGYTF	TGTGCCAGCAGCGTAGGGAATACTAACTATGGCTACACCTTC
few	TRBV6-1	TRBJ1-4	NA	CASRDYTLKLFF	TGTGCCAGCAGGGACTACACCCTAAAACTGTTTTTT
NA	TRBV6-1	TRBJ1-1	NA	CASSDPLREAFF	TGTGCCAGCAGTGATCCCCTGAGGGAAGCTTTCTTT
few	TRBV18	TRBJ2-7	TRBD2	CASSPGGEPSYEQYF	TGTGCCAGCTCACCCGGGGGGGAACCATCCTACGAGCAGTACTTC
NA	TRBV12-3/TRBV12-4	TRBJ1-2	NA	CASSQSGGGYTF	TGTGCCAGCAGTCAATCCGGGGGTGGCTACACCTTC
NA	TRBV7-2	TRBJ1-6	NA	CASSLNRVFSSPLHF	TGTGCCAGCAGCTTAAACAGGGTATTCAGTTCACCCCTCCACTTT
NA	TRBV15	TRBJ2-5	TRBD2	CATSSPWKGLALEETQYF	TGTGCCACCAGCAGCCCCTGGAAGGGACTAGCCCTAGAAGAGACCCAGTACTTC
few	TRBV5-1	TRBJ1-6	TRBD1	CASSFDRVRENSPLHF	TGCGCCAGCAGCTTCGACAGGGTACGGGAGAATTCACCCCTCCACTTT
NA	TRBV4-3	TRBJ1-2	NA	CASSQGSGGVYGYTF	TGCGCCAGCAGCCAAGGATCGGGGGGTGTCTATGGCTACACCTTC
once	TRBV28	TRBJ1-1	NA	CASSSLFEAFF	TGTGCCAGCAGCTCCCTTTTTGAAGCTTTCTTT
NA	TRBV29-1	TRBJ2-2	NA	CSARGSQNTGELFF	TGCAGCGCAAGGGGTTCGCAGAACACCGGGGAGCTGTTTTTT
NA	TRBV6-5	TRBJ1-1	NA	CASSYSEVNTEAFF	TGTGCCAGCAGTTATTCAGAAGTGAACACTGAAGCTTTCTTT
NA	TRBV7-2	TRBJ1-2	TRBD1	CASSFTGDYGYTF	TGTGCCAGCAGCTTTACAGGGGACTATGGCTACACCTTC
NA	TRBV12-3/TRBV12-4	TRBJ1-6	TRBD1	CASSREGAVNSPLHF	TGTGCCAGCAGTCGCGAGGGGGCAGTCAATTCACCCCTCCACTTT
NA	TRBV6-2/TRBV6-3	TRBJ1-2	NA	CASSHGSGYGYTF	TGTGCCAGCAGCCACGGGTCGGGCTATGGCTACACCTTC
few	TRBV4-3	TRBJ2-6	TRBD2	CASSQDISGAFSGANVLTF	TGCGCCAGCAGCCAGGATATCAGCGGGGCATTCTCTGGGGCCAACGTCCTGACTTTC
many	TRBV5-1	TRBJ2-3	NA	CASSRAFTDTQYF	TGCGCCAGCAGCCGGGCCTTCACAGATACGCAGTATTTT
NA	TRBV20-1	TRBJ1-3	NA	CSAQQSSGNTIYF	TGCAGTGCTCAGCAGAGCTCTGGAAACACCATATATTTT
many	TRBV9	TRBJ1-2	NA	CASAKGVEDYGYTF	TGTGCGTCGGCGAAGGGGGTCGAAGACTATGGCTACACCTTC
NA	TRBV12-3/TRBV12-4	TRBJ2-2	TRBD2	CASSRAGSVVAGELFF	TGTGCCAGCAGTCGAGCGGGGTCTGTTGTAGCCGGGGAGCTGTTTTTT
NA	TRBV4-3	TRBJ1-6	NA	CASSQVKDSPLHF	TGCGCCAGCAGCCAAGTTAAGGATTCACCCCTCCACTTT
few	TRBV20-1	TRBJ2-3	NA	CSARGEDTQYF	TGCAGTGCTAGAGGAGAGGATACGCAGTATTTT
few	TRBV10-3	TRBJ1-2	TRBD1	CAISGGQDYGYTF	TGTGCCATCAGTGGGGGACAGGACTATGGCTACACCTTC
NA	TRBV5-5	TRBJ1-2	NA	CASLERPVRYGYTF	TGTGCCAGCTTAGAACGGCCAGTGAGATATGGCTACACCTTC
few	TRBV6-5	TRBJ2-7	NA	CASSYSGGEQYF	TGTGCCAGCAGTTACTCCGGCGGCGAGCAGTACTTC